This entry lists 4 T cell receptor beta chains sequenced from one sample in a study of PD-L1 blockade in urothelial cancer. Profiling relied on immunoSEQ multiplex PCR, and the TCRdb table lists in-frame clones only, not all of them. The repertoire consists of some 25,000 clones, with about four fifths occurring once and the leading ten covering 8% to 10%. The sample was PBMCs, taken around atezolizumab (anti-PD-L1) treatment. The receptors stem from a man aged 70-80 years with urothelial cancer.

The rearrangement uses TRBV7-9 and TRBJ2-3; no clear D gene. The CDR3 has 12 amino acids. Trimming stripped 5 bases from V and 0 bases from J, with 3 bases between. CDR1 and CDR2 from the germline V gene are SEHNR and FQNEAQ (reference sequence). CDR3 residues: CASSRSTDTQYF. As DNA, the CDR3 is TGTGCCAGCAGCCGGAGCACAGATACGCAGTATTTT.

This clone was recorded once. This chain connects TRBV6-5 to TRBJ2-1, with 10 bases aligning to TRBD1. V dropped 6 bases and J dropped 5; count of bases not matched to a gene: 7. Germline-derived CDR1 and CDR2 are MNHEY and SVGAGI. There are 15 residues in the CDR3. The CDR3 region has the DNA TGTGCCAGCAGCAATACCGGGACAGGGGACAATGAGCAGTTCTTC. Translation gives CASSNTGTGDNEQFF.

The CDR3 spells CASSLGTGGTEAFF. In nucleotides, the CDR3 is TGTGCCAGCAGCTTGGGGACAGGGGGTACTGAAGCTTTCTTT. The genes are TRBV5-4 and TRBJ1-1; 10 bases agree with TRBD1. V was pared by 0 bases and J by 5 bases, with 1 base of the junction left unmatched. This CDR3 region has 14 residues. Germline V gene sequence: CDR1 SGHNT, CDR2 YYREEE (reference sequence).

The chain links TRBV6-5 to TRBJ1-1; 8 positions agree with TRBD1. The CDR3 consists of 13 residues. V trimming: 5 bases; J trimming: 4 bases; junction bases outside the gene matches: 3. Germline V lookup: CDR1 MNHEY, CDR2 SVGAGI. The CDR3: CASSRTGFTEAFF. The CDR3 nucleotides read TGTGCCAGCAGTAGGACAGGGTTCACTGAAGCTTTCTTT.